This TCR beta chain was obtained from a study of blood T cell repertoires in COVID-19. The germline CDR1 and CDR2 sequences are LNHDA and SQIVND (reference sequence). Trimming cost V 4 bases and J 12 bases; bases outside gene matches: 5. The CDR3 contains 12 residues. In its sample, this clone was seen a few times. Generated by immunoSEQ multiplex PCR, the TCRdb table keeps only in-frame clones and is missing some. The data hold approximately 99,000 clones, with 79% observed a single time. This sequence joins TRBV19 and TRBJ2-1, with TRBD2 matching 8 bases. The sequence derives from an elderly woman with active or convalescent COVID-19. Specimen: peripheral blood. The chain's CDR3 is CASSTGGSRQFF. The CDR3 DNA sequence: TGTGCCAGTAGTACGGGGGGGAGTCGGCAGTTCTTC.